This section outlines one T cell receptor beta chain sequence together with its context. Its specificity is not known. This sample is drawn from a study of cytomegalovirus exposure and HLA in healthy donors. The V and J ends lost 5 bases and 0 bases, in that order; junction bases with no gene match: 12. Per the germline V gene, CDR1 is SNHLY and CDR2 is FYNNEI. CDR3 length: 18 residues. From the approximately 110-subject validation cohort, which was separate from the roughly 610-subject first cohort, the donors were drawn. Study-wide points: With high specificity and sensitivity, the classifier reportedly diagnosed cytomegalovirus status. The study recorded 164 TCR beta chains that were cytomegalovirus-associated. Subsequent analysis showed first-cohort TCR clusters tending to co-occur in around 130 validation repertoires.

Generated by immunoSEQ multiplex PCR, the TCRdb table keeps only in-frame clones and is missing some. This table has 160,000 or so clones, 88% appearing once. The TCR comes from a man between 18 and 35 years old in good health and CMV-seronegative. Sequenced input: PBMCs. The chain has TRBV2 and TRBJ1-4; 7 nucleotides agree with TRBD1. DNA of the CDR3: TGTGCCAGCAGTAGCTCCGGGACAGAGGATACAACTAATGAAAAACTGTTTTTT. Protein sequence: CASSSSGTEDTTNEKLFF.